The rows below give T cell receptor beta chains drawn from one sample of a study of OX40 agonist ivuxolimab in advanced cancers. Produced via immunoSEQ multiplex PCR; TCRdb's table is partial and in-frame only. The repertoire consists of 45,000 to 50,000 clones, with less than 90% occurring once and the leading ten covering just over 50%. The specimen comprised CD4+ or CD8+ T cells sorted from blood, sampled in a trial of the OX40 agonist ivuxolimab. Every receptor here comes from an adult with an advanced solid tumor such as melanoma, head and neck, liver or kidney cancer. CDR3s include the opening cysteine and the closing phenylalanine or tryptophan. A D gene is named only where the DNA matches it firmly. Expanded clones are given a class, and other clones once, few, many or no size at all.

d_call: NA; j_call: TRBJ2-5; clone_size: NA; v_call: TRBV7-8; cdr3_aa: CASSLTRWANQETQYF; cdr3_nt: TGTGCCAGCAGCTTGACCAGGTGGGCGAACCAAGAGACCCAGTACTTC
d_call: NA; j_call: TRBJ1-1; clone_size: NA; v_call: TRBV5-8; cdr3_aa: CASSALQGGTFF; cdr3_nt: TGTGCCAGCAGCGCACTTCAGGGTGGAACTTTCTTT
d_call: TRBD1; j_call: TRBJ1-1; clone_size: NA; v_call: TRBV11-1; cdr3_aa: CASSLVFAGGVEAFF; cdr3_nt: TGTGCCAGCAGCTTAGTTTTTGCAGGGGGCGTTGAAGCTTTCTTT
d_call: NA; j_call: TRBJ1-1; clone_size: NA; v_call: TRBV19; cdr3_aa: CASSIGSGVNTEAFF; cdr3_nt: TGTGCCAGTAGTATCGGATCAGGAGTGAACACTGAAGCTTTCTTT
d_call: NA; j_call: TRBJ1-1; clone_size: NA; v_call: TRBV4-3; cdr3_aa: CASSQRGAVGLNTEAFF; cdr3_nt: TGCGCCAGCAGCCAAAGGGGGGCAGTCGGTTTGAACACTGAAGCTTTCTTT
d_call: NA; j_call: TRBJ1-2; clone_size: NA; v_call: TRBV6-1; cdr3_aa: CASSESERISGYTF; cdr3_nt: TGTGCCAGCAGTGAAAGCGAGCGCATCAGCGGCTACACCTTC
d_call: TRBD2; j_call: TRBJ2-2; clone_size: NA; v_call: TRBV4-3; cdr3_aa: CASSYVSSGGRGTGELFF; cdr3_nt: TGCGCCAGCAGCTACGTCTCTAGCGGGGGAAGAGGCACCGGGGAGCTGTTTTTT
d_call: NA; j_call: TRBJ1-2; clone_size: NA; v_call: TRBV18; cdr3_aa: CASSPPNRSGYTF; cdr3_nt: TGTGCCAGCTCACCACCGAACAGAAGCGGCTACACCTTC
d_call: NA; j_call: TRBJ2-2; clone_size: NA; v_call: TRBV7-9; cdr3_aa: CASVLGNHNTGELFF; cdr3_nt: TGTGCCAGCGTGTTGGGGAATCATAACACCGGGGAGCTGTTTTTT
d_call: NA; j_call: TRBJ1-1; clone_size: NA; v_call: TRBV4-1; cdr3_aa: CASSQRGLGTYNTEAFF; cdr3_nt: TGCGCCAGCAGCCAAAGAGGCTTAGGGACATATAACACTGAAGCTTTCTTT
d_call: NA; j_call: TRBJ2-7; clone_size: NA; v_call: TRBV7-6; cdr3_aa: CASSPTDGFEQYF; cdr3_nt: TGTGCCAGCAGCCCAACGGACGGGTTTGAGCAGTACTTC
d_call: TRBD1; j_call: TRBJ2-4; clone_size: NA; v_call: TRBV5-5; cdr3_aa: CASSFRNPGGAGNIQYF; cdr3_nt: TGTGCCAGCAGCTTTAGGAACCCAGGGGGCGCGGGAAACATTCAGTACTTC
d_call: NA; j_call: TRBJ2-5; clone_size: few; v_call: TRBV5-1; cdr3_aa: CASSQQETQYF; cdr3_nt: TGCGCCAGCAGCCAGCAAGAGACCCAGTACTTC
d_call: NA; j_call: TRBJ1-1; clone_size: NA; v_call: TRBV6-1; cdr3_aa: CASSSRAPITEAFF; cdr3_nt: TGTGCCAGCTCCAGTAGGGCCCCGATCACTGAAGCTTTCTTT
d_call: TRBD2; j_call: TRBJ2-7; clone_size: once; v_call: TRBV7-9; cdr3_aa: CASSPTGLAGDYEQYF; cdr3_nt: TGTGCCAGCAGCCCCACCGGACTAGCGGGAGACTACGAGCAGTACTTC
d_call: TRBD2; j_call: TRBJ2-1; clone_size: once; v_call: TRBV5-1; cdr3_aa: CASSLGLAVYNEQFF; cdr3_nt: TGCGCCAGCAGCTTGGGGCTAGCGGTTTACAATGAGCAGTTCTTC
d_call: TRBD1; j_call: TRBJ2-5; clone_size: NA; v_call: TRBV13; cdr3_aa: CASSWDRTQETQYF; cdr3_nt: TGTGCCAGCAGCTGGGACAGGACCCAAGAGACCCAGTACTTC
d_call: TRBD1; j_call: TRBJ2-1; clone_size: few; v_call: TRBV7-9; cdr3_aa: CASSRRFPQGAFRNEQFF; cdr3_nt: TGTGCCAGCAGCCGCCGATTTCCACAGGGGGCCTTCAGAAATGAGCAGTTCTTC